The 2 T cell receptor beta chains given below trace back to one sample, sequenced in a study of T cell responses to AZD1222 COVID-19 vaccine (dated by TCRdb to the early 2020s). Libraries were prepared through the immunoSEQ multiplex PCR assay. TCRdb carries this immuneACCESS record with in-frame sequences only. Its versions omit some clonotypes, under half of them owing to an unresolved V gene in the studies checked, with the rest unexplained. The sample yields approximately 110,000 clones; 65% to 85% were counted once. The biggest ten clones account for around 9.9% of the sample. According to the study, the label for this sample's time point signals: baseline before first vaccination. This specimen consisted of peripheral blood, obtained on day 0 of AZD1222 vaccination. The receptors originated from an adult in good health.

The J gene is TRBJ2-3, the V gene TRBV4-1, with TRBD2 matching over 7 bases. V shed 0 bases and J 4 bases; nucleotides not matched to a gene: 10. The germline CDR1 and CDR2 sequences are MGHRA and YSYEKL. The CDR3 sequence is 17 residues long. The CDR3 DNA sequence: TGCGCCAGCAGCCAAGACCGGGACGGGGGGACCCCAGATACGCAGTATTTT. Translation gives CASSQDRDGGTPDTQYF.

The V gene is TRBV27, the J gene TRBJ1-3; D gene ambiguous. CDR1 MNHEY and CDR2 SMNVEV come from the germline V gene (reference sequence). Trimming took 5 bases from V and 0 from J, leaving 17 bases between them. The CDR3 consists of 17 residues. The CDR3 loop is CASSPRALGLSGNTIYF. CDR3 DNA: TGTGCCAGCAGTCCTAGAGCCCTAGGTCTCTCTGGAAACACCATATATTTT.